The T cell receptor (beta chain) under discussion was sequenced for a study of siplizumab effects on memory and regulatory T cells. General study results and limits: It was never confirmed that proliferating Tregs from siplizumab cultures were suppressive. Significantly reduced by siplizumab was the cumulative frequency of alloreactive sequences, namely those traceable to unstimulated CD4+ memory cells. Unstimulated naive T cells seemed to show more diversity than memory cells did, and they also seemed to be among the major contributors to the alloresponse.

In regard to this clone: As yet, its antigen is unknown.

The assay covered 100,000 or so TCR templates per sample. Profiling relied on immunoSEQ multiplex PCR, and the TCRdb table lists in-frame clones only, not all of them. The profile covers about 100,000 clones, with around 93% appearing a single time and 1% to 1.5% taken by the ten largest. CDR1 and CDR2 from the germline V gene are SGHAT and FQNNGV. V was shortened by 1 base and J by 1 base, with 12 bases between the two germline ends. This CDR3 region has 16 residues. The origin of this receptor is a human donor in good health. V usage is TRBV11-2 and J usage is TRBJ2-3; D possibly corresponds to TRBD2 (6 bases). Sequencing was done on a sample of non-Treg CD4+ T cells sorted from blood. The CDR3 sequence: CASSLAQRVGTDTQYF. CDR3 in DNA: TGTGCCAGCAGCTTAGCCCAGCGGGTGGGCACAGATACGCAGTATTTT. The full variable domain, with the rest looked up from reference TRBV11-2 and TRBJ2-3, is EAGVAQSPRYKIIEKRQSVAFWCNPISGHATLYWYQQILGQGPKLLIQFQNNGVVDDSQLPKDRFSAERLKGVDSTLKIQPAKLEDSAVYLCASSLAQRVGTDTQYFGPGTRLTVL.